This TCR beta chain comes out of a study of vaccination effects on CD4 cells after COVID-19. At the level of the study: Two-dose BNT162b2 or mRNA-1273 vaccination was given to participants.

After removal of 4 bases from V and 1 base from J, the junction contained 6 bases not matched to a gene. CDR1 is SQVTM, CDR2 ANQGSEA, per germline. The CDR3 contains 14 residues. Concerning this clone itself: The antigen remains unidentified.

Viral peptide pool expansion of antigen-specific CD4+ T cells preceded sequencing in the ViraFEST assay. When less than 12 days of culture had elapsed, CD4+ T cells were isolated. Nucleocapsid antibody tests were negative, and the vaccine recipients had no prior SARS-CoV-2 infection. After two million PBMC were placed in each well, they were cultured with approximately 10 IU/ml IL-2 and 10 ug/ml peptides. Half the medium was replaced with IL-2 medium on days 3 and 7. Produced via immunoSEQ multiplex PCR; TCRdb's table is partial and in-frame only. The repertoire holds tens of thousands of clones, with 70% as singletons. Study conclusions and caveats: Clones arising from infection and from vaccination showed marked clonal contraction late after vaccination.

This TCR came from a human donor who received a COVID-19 vaccine. The specimen was CD4+ T cells from PBMCs cultured with SARS-CoV-2 spike peptides, collected before COVID-19 vaccination. The chain uses TRBV29-1 and TRBJ2-5; the match to TRBD1 covers 7 bases. DNA for the CDR3: TGCAGCGTTGGGGACAGCTTGCTCCAAGAGACCCAGTACTTC. This translates into CSVGDSLLQETQYF.